These T cell receptor beta chains were read from a single sample in a study of blood T cell repertoires in COVID-19. The data were produced by immunoSEQ multiplex PCR, yet TCRdb's version contains in-frame clones alone and is incomplete. The sample lists over 110,000 clones, 70% to 90% occurring once. The sequencing input was peripheral blood. The receptors originated from a human donor in a cohort sampled during active COVID-19. Each CDR3 is given without its conserved first and last residue. The D gene is left open where the match is weak.

d_call	v_call	j_call	cdr3_aa
TRBD1	TRBV11-2	TRBJ1-4	ASSLVKGAGTRGEKLF
TRBD2	TRBV29-1	TRBJ2-5	SVDEGSKLAGGETQY
TRBD2	TRBV5-4	TRBJ2-3	ASSLAGGRDTQY
TRBD1	TRBV18	TRBJ1-2	ASSPRQGYYGYT
-	TRBV27	TRBJ2-2	ASSLRLRTGELF
TRBD1	TRBV5-5	TRBJ1-6	ASSRRLTGGGSPLH
TRBD1	TRBV9	TRBJ2-7	ASSVGQGPYEQY
-	TRBV6-5	TRBJ2-3	ASSGFGGLTDTQY
TRBD1	TRBV7-9	TRBJ2-6	ASSRRGQGSGANVLT
TRBD2	TRBV2	TRBJ2-7	ASRTTHGGEQY
-	TRBV5-4	TRBJ1-3	ASSLQGYSGNTIY
TRBD1	TRBV29-1	TRBJ1-1	SAGQMNTEAF
TRBD1	TRBV7-2	TRBJ2-5	ASSLAGQAERQETQY
-	TRBV5-6	TRBJ2-4	ASSGTGIPKEAKNIQY
TRBD1	TRBV9	TRBJ1-2	ASSVGDRGSGYT
TRBD2	TRBV13	TRBJ2-3	ASSLGLAGVPDTQY
TRBD2	TRBV18	TRBJ2-7	ASSLGLAYEQY